Following are 31 T cell receptor beta chains from one sample sequenced in a study of T cell responses to AZD1222 COVID-19 vaccine. Libraries were prepared by immunoSEQ multiplex PCR; TCRdb keeps only in-frame clonotypes and omits some of them. The data show roughly 110,000 clones, 75% to 95% seen once. Specimen: peripheral blood, collected 28 days after the second AZD1222 dose. Receptors originate from an adult who received the AZD1222 COVID-19 vaccine.

This sequence joins TRBV4-3 and TRBJ2-5, with D perhaps matching TRBD1 (5 bases). Trimming took off 0 bases at V and 4 bases at J, with 15 bases between the two ends. CDR1 and CDR2 (germline): LGHNA, YSLEER. The CDR3 covers 16 residues. In nucleotides, the CDR3 is TGCGCCAGCAGCCAAGATACCCCAGGGTATGGAGAGACCCAGTACTTC. It yields the protein CASSQDTPGYGETQYF.

The chain is built from TRBV28 and TRBJ2-3, with 13 bases aligning to TRBD2. The CDR3 length is 15 residues. The V gene's germline CDR1 is MDHEN and CDR2 SYDVKM. Losses at the gene ends were 7 bases for V and 5 bases for J; bases not matched to a gene: 6. CDR3: CASNRLAGGLDTQYF. The CDR3 DNA is TGTGCCAGCAACCGACTAGCGGGGGGATTAGATACGCAGTATTTT.

Remarks on this clone: Other DNA sequences in this sample translate to the same CDR3. This chain joins TRBV19 and TRBJ1-5; D is possibly TRBD1 (6 bases). V shed 3 bases and J shed 4 bases, with 7 bases lying between them. The CDR3 is made up of 13 amino acids. Germline V gene data show CDR1 as LNHDA and CDR2 as SQIVND (reference sequence). The CDR3 region has the DNA TGTGCCAGTAGTATTACAGGGAATCAGCCCCAGCATTTT. Translation gives CASSITGNQPQHF.

V is TRBV19 and J is TRBJ2-1; the D gene is possibly TRBD1 (5 bases). The V end was cut by 6 bases, the J end by 3 bases, with 18 bases between. The germline V gene encodes CDR1 LNHDA and CDR2 SQIVND (reference sequence). This CDR3 region has 16 residues. CDR3 loop: CASSPTPGYGYNEQFF. CDR3 bases: TGTGCCAGTAGCCCCACCCCAGGGTACGGCTACAATGAGCAGTTCTTC.

The chain uses TRBV30 and TRBJ1-3; no reliable D call. The CDR3 covers 13 residues. The germline CDR1 and CDR2 sequences are GTSNPN and SVGIG (reference sequence). V was cut by 0 bases and J by 3 bases, with 6 bases left in between. The CDR3 protein is CAWSVLNGNTIYF. The CDR3 DNA reads as TGTGCCTGGAGTGTACTTAATGGAAACACCATATATTTT.

The J gene is TRBJ1-5, the V gene TRBV7-2; TRBD1 agrees at 7 bases. Germline V CDR1 and CDR2: SGHTA, FQGNSA. The CDR3 length is 14 residues. V was pared by 1 base and J by 7 bases, with 4 bases of the junction left unmatched. CDR3 sequence: CASSLGTGVQPQHF. CDR3 nucleotides: TGTGCCAGCAGCTTAGGTACAGGGGTGCAGCCCCAGCATTTT.

This chain links TRBV19 with TRBJ1-5, with no clear D. Germline-derived CDR1 and CDR2 are LNHDA and SQIVND (reference sequence). The CDR3 consists of 16 residues. The V end was cut by 0 bases, the J end by 1 base, with 10 bases between. CDR3: CASSIDHGYSNQPQHF. The DNA of the CDR3 is TGTGCCAGTAGTATAGATCATGGATACAGCAATCAGCCCCAGCATTTT.

This chain uses TRBV19 with TRBJ2-2; perhaps TRBD2 as D (6 bases). Trimming pared 9 bases from V and 6 bases from J, leaving 17 bases between. CDR1 and CDR2 from the germline V gene are LNHDA and SQIVND (reference sequence). The CDR3 spans 14 residues. Here the CDR3 DNA reads TGTGCCAGCGCGACTAGAACGGGCCCCGGGGAGCTGTTTTTT. As protein: CASATRTGPGELFF.

The rearrangement joins TRBV7-2 to TRBJ2-7; no clear D. There are 14 residues in the CDR3. CDR1 and CDR2 (germline): SGHTA, FQGNSA. V was cut by 1 base and J by 2 bases, with 9 bases left in between. The CDR3 spells CASSLDDGPYEQYF. As DNA, the CDR3 is TGTGCCAGCAGCTTAGATGACGGACCCTACGAGCAGTACTTC.

The chain recombines TRBV29-1 with TRBJ1-2; a possible D gene is TRBD1 (5 bases). V gave up 2 bases and J gave up 3 bases, with 13 bases separating them. In germline, CDR1 is SQVTM, CDR2 ANQGSEA. This CDR3 is 14 amino acids long. The DNA for the CDR3 is TGCAGCGTTGAATTGGGGGGGAGATACTATGGCTACACCTTC. This encodes CSVELGGRYYGYTF.

This chain links TRBV2 with TRBJ1-1; maybe TRBD1 (5 bases). The germline V and J ends were trimmed by 6 bases and 2 bases, with 13 bases remaining between them. The CDR3 consists of 14 residues. CDR1 is SNHLY, CDR2 FYNNEI, per germline. The CDR3 bases are TGTGCCAGCAGCGACCTCGACAGAAACACTGAAGCTTTCTTT. Translation: CASSDLDRNTEAFF.

J is TRBJ1-5 and V is TRBV19, with D tentatively TRBD1 (6 bases). Germline lookup yields CDR1 LNHDA and CDR2 SQIVND (reference sequence). The V gene lost 1 base and the J gene lost 10 bases, with 11 bases spanning the gap. The CDR3 is made up of 13 amino acids. CDR3 sequence reads: CASSIGSQGPQHF. The CDR3, as DNA: TGTGCCAGTAGTATAGGTTCACAGGGTCCCCAGCATTTT.

V is TRBV3-1 (or the pseudogene TRBV3-2) and J is TRBJ1-2; D possibly corresponds to TRBD1 (5 bases). Germline V gene lookup returns CDR1 LGHDT and CDR2 YNNKEL (reference sequence). The CDR3 contains 16 residues. V lost 0 bases and J lost 7, with 18 bases in between. The CDR3: CASSQDLKGISSGYTF. Written as DNA, the CDR3 is TGTGCCAGCAGCCAAGATTTGAAGGGGATAAGTAGTGGCTACACCTTC.

The rearrangement links TRBV20-1 to TRBJ2-7, with a tentative D call TRBD1 (6 bases). The CDR3 consists of 13 residues. Germline CDR1 DFQATT, CDR2 SNEGSKA (reference sequence). V shed 3 bases and J shed 6 bases, with 15 bases lying between them. CDR3 sequence reads: CSASRQGPGEQYF. The CDR3 DNA reads TGCAGTGCTAGTCGGCAGGGGCCTGGCGAGCAGTACTTC.

This sequence joins TRBV7-2 and TRBJ2-7; 14 bases fit TRBD2. From germline, CDR1 is SGHTA and CDR2 FQGNSA. The CDR3 extends over 18 amino acids. The trim removed 1 base at V and 3 bases at J, leaving 8 bases unmatched. CDR3 residues: CASSLGLGTSGRNYEQYF. In DNA, the CDR3 is TGTGCCAGCAGCTTAGGCCTCGGGACTAGCGGGAGAAACTACGAGCAGTACTTC.

This clone has only one observation. The chain employs TRBV6-5 and TRBJ1-2; D perhaps matches TRBD1 (6 bases). The V end lost 6 bases, the J end lost 2 bases, and 10 bases lay between the germline ends. The CDR3 totals 13 residues. Germline V gene sequence: CDR1 MNHEY, CDR2 SVGAGI. CDR3 DNA: TGTGCCAGCAGACTTCAGGGGAACTATGGCTACACCTTC. Protein product: CASRLQGNYGYTF.

The chain joins TRBV9 to TRBJ2-2, with D perhaps matching TRBD1 (6 bases). In germline, CDR1 is SGDLS, CDR2 YYNGEE. Trimming took off 1 base at V and 3 bases at J, with 10 bases between the two ends. The CDR3 spans 15 residues. The CDR3 protein is CASSVRYRDTGELFF. In DNA, the CDR3 is TGTGCCAGCAGCGTAAGATACAGGGACACCGGGGAGCTGTTTTTT.

V and J are TRBV28 and TRBJ1-1; weak D call: TRBD1 (6 bases). Trimming removed 8 bases at V and 1 base at J, with 11 bases between. This CDR3 is 13 amino acids long. Germline V gene sequence: CDR1 MDHEN, CDR2 SYDVKM. The CDR3 protein is CASLKGGNTEAFF. The CDR3 DNA is TGTGCCAGCCTTAAGGGGGGGAACACTGAAGCTTTCTTT.

The chain carries TRBV7-9 and TRBJ2-2; TRBD1 agrees at 10 bases. The germline gives CDR1 SEHNR, CDR2 FQNEAQ (reference sequence). After removal of 2 bases from V and 4 bases from J, the junction contained 4 bases not matched to a gene. The CDR3 runs to 16 residues. CDR3 coding DNA: TGTGCCAGCAGCTTATTAGGACAGGGGGTCACCGGGGAGCTGTTTTTT. It encodes CASSLLGQGVTGELFF.

Points on this clone: Relative to the germline gene, one junction end is altered; a read error may explain this. This chain links TRBV6-1 with TRBJ2-1, with TRBD1 identical over 8 bases. From germline, CDR1 is MNHNS and CDR2 SASEGT. The CDR3 spans 17 residues. CDR3 amino acids: CAGSDTPGGSVYNEQFF. In nucleotides, the CDR3 is TGTGCCGGCAGTGACACACCAGGGGGCTCAGTCTACAATGAGCAGTTCTTC.

V and J are TRBV5-1 and TRBJ2-5, with D uncertain. V was cut by 0 bases and J by 2 bases, with 5 bases left in between. The CDR3 totals 13 residues. Per the germline V gene, CDR1 is SGHRS and CDR2 is YFSETQ. The CDR3 region has the DNA TGCGCCAGCAGCTTGGCCTTACAAGAGACCCAGTACTTC. Protein sequence: CASSLALQETQYF.

The chain couples TRBV19 to TRBJ1-5, with 7 bases lining up with TRBD1. Germline V CDR1 and CDR2: LNHDA, SQIVND (reference sequence). CDR3 length: 14 amino acids. With 4 bases clipped from V and 4 bases from J, the junction kept 4 bases outside the gene matches. In DNA, the CDR3 is TGTGCCAGTAGTACGGGACAGATTAATCAGCCCCAGCATTTT. Residues: CASSTGQINQPQHF. The full variable domain, its missing parts supplied by reference TRBV19 and TRBJ1-5, is DGGITQSPKYLFRKEGQNVTLSCEQNLNHDAMYWYRQDPGQGLRLIYYSQIVNDFQKGDIAEGYSVSREKKESFPLTVTSAQKNPTAFYLCASSTGQINQPQHFGDGTRLSIL.

The chain joins TRBV10-3 to TRBJ2-7; a possible D gene is TRBD1 (5 bases). Germline lookup yields CDR1 ENHRY and CDR2 SYGVKD. The V end lost 4 bases, the J end lost 6 bases, and 13 bases lay between the germline ends. The CDR3 spans 13 residues. The CDR3 is CAISGSLGLEQYF. The CDR3 bases are TGTGCCATCAGTGGATCCCTGGGGCTCGAGCAGTACTTC.

The rearrangement uses TRBV27 and TRBJ1-4, with D unclear. The CDR3 totals 14 residues. V dropped 5 bases and J dropped 3 bases, with 10 bases sitting between them. Germline V gene sequence: CDR1 MNHEY, CDR2 SMNVEV (reference sequence). Here the CDR3 DNA reads TGTGCCAGCAGTGTGATTGGGCCTAATGAAAAACTGTTTTTT. Protein product: CASSVIGPNEKLFF.

This clone was seen more than once but under ten times. J is TRBJ1-1 and V is TRBV19; weak D call: TRBD1 (5 bases). CDR1 LNHDA and CDR2 SQIVND come from the germline V gene (reference sequence). Trimming took 4 bases from V and 4 from J, leaving 10 bases between them. CDR3 length: 13 amino acids. CDR3 amino acids: CASSTGLVTEAFF. Written as DNA, the CDR3 is TGTGCCAGTAGTACAGGGTTGGTCACTGAAGCTTTCTTT.

The chain has TRBV3-1 (or the pseudogene TRBV3-2) and TRBJ2-7; TRBD2 aligns across 8 bases. V dropped 1 base and J dropped 0; count of bases not matched to a gene: 5. The CDR3 runs to 16 residues. Germline values: CDR1 LGHDT, CDR2 YNNKEL (reference sequence). CDR3 nucleotide sequence: TGTGCCAGCAGCCAAGGAAAACTAGCGGTCTCCTACGAGCAGTACTTC. It is translated as CASSQGKLAVSYEQYF.

The CDR3 sequence is CASIGSGKNIQYF. The CDR3 DNA reads TGTGCCAGCATAGGCAGCGGCAAAAACATTCAGTACTTC. The genes are TRBV27 and TRBJ2-4, with D tentatively TRBD2 (5 bases). V was cut by 7 bases and J by 3 bases, with 10 bases left in between. This CDR3 has 13 residues. Germline CDR1 is MNHEY and CDR2 is SMNVEV (reference sequence).

V is TRBV4-1 and J is TRBJ2-7; D gene ambiguous. The CDR3 is 16 amino acids. Germline V gene data show CDR1 as MGHRA and CDR2 as YSYEKL. Between the trimmed V and J ends, which lost 0 bases and 4 bases, there was a span of 16 bases. The chain's CDR3 is CASSQDKARAPYEQYF. For the CDR3, the DNA is TGCGCCAGCAGCCAAGATAAAGCCCGGGCGCCATACGAGCAGTACTTC.

This chain uses TRBV6-5 with TRBJ1-5; D is possibly TRBD1 (5 bases). V dropped 5 bases and J dropped 0 bases, with 11 bases sitting between them. This CDR3 is built from 15 residues. The germline V gene encodes CDR1 MNHEY and CDR2 SVGAGI. The chain's CDR3 is CASSPSGSSNQPQHF. CDR3 coding DNA: TGTGCCAGCAGTCCTTCAGGGAGTAGCAATCAGCCCCAGCATTTT.

The chain couples TRBV6-5 to TRBJ1-1, with D hard to call. This CDR3 has 12 amino acids. The germline V and J ends were trimmed by 5 bases and 4 bases, with 8 bases remaining between them. The germline gives CDR1 MNHEY, CDR2 SVGAGI. The chain's CDR3 is CASSPGFTEAFF. CDR3 sequence (DNA): TGTGCCAGCAGTCCCGGGTTCACTGAAGCTTTCTTT.

This sequence joins TRBV28 and TRBJ2-7, with D perhaps TRBD1 (5 bases). The V gene's germline CDR1 is MDHEN and CDR2 SYDVKM. V was shortened by 7 bases and J by 3 bases, with 13 bases between the two germline ends. The CDR3 length is 13 residues. The CDR3 DNA reads TGTGCCAGCATCAGCTTAGGGGACTACGAGCAGTACTTC. It is translated as CASISLGDYEQYF.